This T cell receptor (beta chain) was sequenced in a study of blood T cell repertoires in COVID-19. Looking at the study overall: PBMCs, B-cell-depleted T cells, or T cells provided the cDNA or gDNA that made up the material.

CDR1 SGHKS and CDR2 YYEKEE come from the germline V gene (reference sequence). Deletions cut 2 bases from V and 0 bases from J, with 3 bases between. This CDR3 spans 13 amino acids. Remarks on this clone: A single base separates this from a much larger clone, so it may be a read error.

Sequenced by immunoSEQ multiplex PCR; TCRdb stores in-frame clones only, minus some. Here the sample spans roughly 210,000 clones, about nine tenths being singletons. Sequencing was carried out using peripheral blood. This TCR was sampled from a man in his 70s with acute or convalescent COVID-19. V and J are TRBV5-5 and TRBJ1-5; D not resolved. The CDR3 DNA reads TGTGCCAGCAGCTTTTATAGCAATCAGCCCCAGCATTTT. Encoded protein: CASSFYSNQPQHF.